This is a list of T cell receptor beta chains from one sample in a study of PD-1 blockade in classical Hodgkin lymphoma. Profiled with immunoSEQ multiplex PCR; TCRdb holds only in-frame clones, not every one. Of about 18,000 clones in the sample, approximately 83% were seen once. Sequenced here: peripheral blood mononuclear cells (PBMCs), sampled before the fourth cycle of nivolumab. These receptors all come from a human donor with classical Hodgkin lymphoma. CDR3s include the opening cysteine and the closing phenylalanine or tryptophan. The order of the fields is clone size, D gene, J gene, V gene, CDR3 DNA, CDR3 protein. A D gene is named only where the DNA matches it firmly. Some rows mark clone size as missing; the rest say once, few, many or name a class of expanded clone.

- - TRBJ1-1 TRBV2 TGTGCCAGCAGTGGGGGGGACGGCACTGAAGCTTTCTTT CASSGGDGTEAFF
- TRBD1 TRBJ2-2 TRBV6-1 TGTGCCAGCAGGGGGACAGACCACCGCACCGGGGAGCTGTTTTTT CASRGTDHRTGELFF
- - TRBJ2-3 TRBV6-4 TGTGCCAGCAGTGACTCGATAGGGGTGAGCACAGATACGCAGTATTTT CASSDSIGVSTDTQYF
once TRBD2 TRBJ2-1 TRBV6-6 TGTGCCAGCAGTTACGAGGTAGCGGGGGAGAATGAGCAGTTCTTC CASSYEVAGENEQFF
- TRBD1 TRBJ1-4 TRBV12-5 TGTGCTAGTGGTCCCGGACAGGGTAGGAATGAAAAACTGTTTTTT CASGPGQGRNEKLFF
- - TRBJ1-2 TRBV5-1 TGCGCCAGCAGCTTGGCGGCCGGTTCCTATGGCTACACCTTC CASSLAAGSYGYTF
- TRBD2 TRBJ2-3 TRBV7-8 TGTGCCAGCAGCTCGACTAGCGGGAACACAGATACGCAGTATTTT CASSSTSGNTDTQYF
- TRBD1 TRBJ1-4 TRBV5-1 TGCGCCAGCGGACCAGGGGGCCTGGGAACTAATGAAAAACTGTTTTTT CASGPGGLGTNEKLFF
- - TRBJ1-6 TRBV7-3 TGTGCCAGCAGCTTCATTACGCAAAATTCACCCCTCCACTTT CASSFITQNSPLHF
- TRBD2 TRBJ2-7 TRBV4-3 TGCGCCAGCAGCCAAGTCGCAGCGGGGGGCGACTCCTACGAGCAGTACTTC CASSQVAAGGDSYEQYF
- - TRBJ1-6 TRBV5-1 TGCGCCAGCAGCTTTTCAGACGACCTTTATTCACCCCTCCACTTT CASSFSDDLYSPLHF
- TRBD1 TRBJ2-7 TRBV2 TGTGCCAGCAACGACAGGGTAGACGAGCAGTACTTC CASNDRVDEQYF
- - TRBJ1-6 TRBV5-1 TGCGCCAGCACCCAGGGGCTAGAGGGATCACCCCTCCACTTT CASTQGLEGSPLHF
once - TRBJ1-1 TRBV5-5 TGTGCCAGCAGCCCGGGACCCTCCACTGAAGCTTTCTTT CASSPGPSTEAFF
- - TRBJ1-1 TRBV15 TGTGCCACCAGCATAAGCACCTTGAACACTGAAGCTTTCTTT CATSISTLNTEAFF
- - TRBJ1-2 TRBV25-1 TGTGCCAGCAGTGAAAGTTTACTAGGGAGGAACTATGGCTACACCTTC CASSESLLGRNYGYTF
- TRBD1 TRBJ2-5 TRBV5-1 TGCGCCAGCAGCTTGGGGGGACAGGATTCGGAGACCCAGTACTTC CASSLGGQDSETQYF
once - TRBJ2-3 TRBV5-1 TGCGCCAGCAGCACAAGCCGCGGGGGCCTAGATACGCAGTATTTT CASSTSRGGLDTQYF
- - TRBJ2-5 TRBV5-1 TGCGCCAGCAGCTCCCACTTGGGGGCTAGCGGGACCCAGTACTTC CASSSHLGASGTQYF
- - TRBJ2-1 TRBV10-2 TGCGCCAGCCTAAACCCAGGGGGGGCCTCCTACAATGAGCAGTTCTTC CASLNPGGASYNEQFF
once TRBD1 TRBJ2-2 TRBV5-1 TGCGCCAGCAGCCGAGACAGGGCCGGCGGGGAGCTGTTTTTT CASSRDRAGGELFF
- - TRBJ2-6 TRBV7-8 TGTGCCAGCAGCTTAGCCAGCTCTGGGGCCAACGTCCTGACTTTC CASSLASSGANVLTF
few TRBD1 TRBJ1-2 TRBV5-1 TGCGCCAGCAGCTTGACAGGGGGATACGACTACACCTTC CASSLTGGYDYTF
- TRBD1 TRBJ2-2 TRBV9 TGTGCCAGCAGCGTAGTAACAGGGGGTGGGGAGCTGTTTTTT CASSVVTGGGELFF
- - TRBJ2-2 TRBV5-1 TGCGCCAGCAGCTTGATGACAGGTACCGGGGAGCTGTTTTTT CASSLMTGTGELFF
- - TRBJ2-7 TRBV27 TGTGCCACCACTAGGGCGTACGAGCAGTACTTC CATTRAYEQYF
- - TRBJ1-2 TRBV6-6 TGTGCCAGCAGTTCCCCCACGGGATCGGGCTATGGCTACACCTTC CASSSPTGSGYGYTF
- - TRBJ2-7 TRBV7-2 TGTGCCAGCAGCTTAGCGGATTCCTACGAGCAGTACTTC CASSLADSYEQYF
medium-sized - TRBJ1-2 TRBV7-9 TGTGCCAGCAGCTTAGGAGGGCTTGGCTACACCTTC CASSLGGLGYTF
- - TRBJ1-1 TRBV5-1 TGCGCCAGCAGCTTAACAGGGAAACCGGACACTGAAGCTTTCTTT CASSLTGKPDTEAFF
- TRBD1 TRBJ2-1 TRBV10-1 TGCGCCAGCAGAAAATCCGACAGGGAGTACGACAATGAGCAGTTCTTC CASRKSDREYDNEQFF
- - TRBJ1-5 TRBV2 TGTGCCAGCAGTAAAGGGACGGGGAATCAGCCCCAGCATTTT CASSKGTGNQPQHF
- - TRBJ1-5 TRBV4-2 TGTGCCAGCAGCTACGGAGTGGATCAGCCCCAGCATTTT CASSYGVDQPQHF
- TRBD1 TRBJ2-3 TRBV5-6 TGTGCCAGCAGGTCACAGGGGTTTCCGGGAGATACGCAGTATTTT CASRSQGFPGDTQYF
- - TRBJ1-4 TRBV5-1 TGCGCCAGCAGCCTGGATGGACCAGGGAGTGGAAAACTGTTTTTT CASSLDGPGSGKLFF
- - TRBJ2-3 TRBV19 TGTGCCAGTAGTATAGAAGCAACCGGGAGCACAGATACGCAGTATTTT CASSIEATGSTDTQYF
once - TRBJ2-2 TRBV7-9 TGTGCCAGCAGGCAGACGGGGACGAACACCGGGGAGCTGTTTTTT CASRQTGTNTGELFF
- - TRBJ2-1 TRBV5-4 TGTGCCAGCAGCATCCGCCCGGGACAAGACAATGAGCAGTTCTTC CASSIRPGQDNEQFF
- - TRBJ1-4 TRBV5-1 TGCGCCAGCAGCCCAGGGATAGGTAATGAAAAACTGTTTTTT CASSPGIGNEKLFF
few TRBD1 TRBJ2-2 TRBV5-1 TGCGCCAGCAGCTTACAGGGGGCGAACACCGGGGAGCTGTTTTTT CASSLQGANTGELFF
- TRBD1 TRBJ2-3 TRBV5-1 TGCGCCAGCAGCTCAGGGGGCAGGGGCACAGATACGCAGTATTTT CASSSGGRGTDTQYF
- - TRBJ2-3 TRBV5-1 TGCGCCAGCAGCGCTGACAGGCTTGGCGCAGATACGCAGTATTTT CASSADRLGADTQYF
- - TRBJ2-7 TRBV5-1 TGCGCCAGCAGCTTGGAGTGGAGTTCCTACGAGCAGTACTTC CASSLEWSSYEQYF
- TRBD2 TRBJ2-5 TRBV5-1 TGCGCCAGCAGCTTGTACGGGGGGACTCAAGAGACCCAGTACTTC CASSLYGGTQETQYF
- - TRBJ2-3 TRBV6-5 TGTGCCAGCAGGCCCGGAGGCACAGATACGCAGTATTTT CASRPGGTDTQYF